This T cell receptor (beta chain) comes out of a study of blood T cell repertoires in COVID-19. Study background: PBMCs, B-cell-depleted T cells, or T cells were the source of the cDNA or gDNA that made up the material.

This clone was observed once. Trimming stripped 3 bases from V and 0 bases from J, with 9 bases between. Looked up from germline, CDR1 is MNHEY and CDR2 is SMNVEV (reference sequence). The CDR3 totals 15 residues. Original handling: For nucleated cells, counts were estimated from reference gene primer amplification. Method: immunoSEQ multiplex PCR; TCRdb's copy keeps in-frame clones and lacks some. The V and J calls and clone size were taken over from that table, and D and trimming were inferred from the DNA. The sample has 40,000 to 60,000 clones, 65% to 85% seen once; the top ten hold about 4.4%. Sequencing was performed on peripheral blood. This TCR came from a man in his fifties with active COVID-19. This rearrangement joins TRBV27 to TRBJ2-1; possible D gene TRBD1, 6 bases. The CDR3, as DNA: TGTGCCAGCAGTTTGACAGGCCGCTCCTACAATGAGCAGTTCTTC. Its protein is CASSLTGRSYNEQFF.